This is a list of T cell receptor beta chains from one sample in a study of metastatic and nonmetastatic thyroid tumors. TCRdb re-clonotyped the PCR reads through MiXCR. The table lists fewer than 15,000 clones, about 31% of them singletons, with over 9.5% in the top ten. The source material was tumor tissue. These receptors were taken from a female donor with papillary thyroid cancer or a benign thyroid nodule (not recorded which). Some clones in this sample may be carry-over from other donors' samples. CDR3s include the opening cysteine and the closing phenylalanine or tryptophan. Each record gives: J gene, D gene, V gene, clone size, CDR3 protein, CDR3 DNA. D genes are given only for firm matches. Rows may omit the clone size; those that give it use once, few, many or a size class.

J gene: TRBJ2-5
D gene: TRBD1
V gene: TRBV6-2/TRBV6-3
clone size: medium-sized
CDR3 protein: CASRADPGQGLETQYF
CDR3 DNA: TGTGCCAGCAGAGCTGACCCGGGACAGGGATTAGAGACCCAGTACTTC

J gene: TRBJ2-5
D gene: .
V gene: TRBV11-2
clone size: medium-sized
CDR3 protein: CASSLEVGRGTQYF
CDR3 DNA: TGTGCCAGCAGCTTAGAAGTCGGGAGAGGGACCCAGTACTTC

J gene: TRBJ2-3
D gene: TRBD2
V gene: TRBV20-1
clone size: medium-sized
CDR3 protein: CSASLLAGTDTQYF
CDR3 DNA: TGCAGTGCTAGCTTACTAGCGGGTACAGATACGCAGTATTTT

J gene: TRBJ1-1
D gene: TRBD1
V gene: TRBV20-1
clone size: .
CDR3 protein: CSAPDNRGTEAFF
CDR3 DNA: TGCAGTGCTCCAGATAACAGGGGTACTGAAGCTTTCTTT

J gene: TRBJ1-6
D gene: .
V gene: TRBV7-7
clone size: .
CDR3 protein: CASSLIGPQSSYNSPLHF
CDR3 DNA: TGTGCTAGCAGCTTAATCGGTCCTCAGAGCTCCTATAATTCACCCCTCCACTTT

J gene: TRBJ1-2
D gene: .
V gene: TRBV12-5
clone size: medium-sized
CDR3 protein: CASGLIGGAGTF
CDR3 DNA: TGTGCTAGTGGTTTGATTGGGGGCGCGGGCACCTTC

J gene: TRBJ2-7
D gene: .
V gene: TRBV18
clone size: few
CDR3 protein: CASSPSRGYEQYF
CDR3 DNA: TGTGCCAGCTCACCATCTCGAGGCTACGAGCAGTACTTC

J gene: TRBJ2-1
D gene: .
V gene: TRBV6-2/TRBV6-3
clone size: few
CDR3 protein: CASSYGGGSKSYNEHFF
CDR3 DNA: TGTGCCAGCAGTTACGGGGGTGGCTCCAAATCCTACAATGAGCATTTCTTC

J gene: TRBJ1-5
D gene: .
V gene: TRBV24-1
clone size: .
CDR3 protein: CATSDTLRNQPKHF
CDR3 DNA: TGTGCCACCAGTGATACCCTGAGAAATCAGCCCAAGCATTTT

J gene: TRBJ2-7
D gene: .
V gene: TRBV11-3
clone size: .
CDR3 protein: CASSLQATYEQYF
CDR3 DNA: TGTGCCAGCAGCTTACAGGCCACCTACGAGCAGTACTTC

J gene: TRBJ2-7
D gene: .
V gene: TRBV6-2/TRBV6-3
clone size: .
CDR3 protein: CASSSSNEQYF
CDR3 DNA: TGTGCCAGCAGTTCCAGTAACGAGCAGTACTTC

J gene: TRBJ1-1
D gene: .
V gene: TRBV16
clone size: many
CDR3 protein: CASSQNVRGRGAFF
CDR3 DNA: TGTGCCAGCAGCCAAAATGTGAGAGGTAGGGGTGCTTTCTTT

J gene: TRBJ1-6
D gene: TRBD1
V gene: TRBV6-5
clone size: medium-sized
CDR3 protein: CASTKGTGGYSSYNSPLHF
CDR3 DNA: TGTGCCAGCACCAAGGGGACAGGGGGCTATAGCTCCTATAATTCACCCCTCCACTTT

J gene: TRBJ2-5
D gene: .
V gene: TRBV5-1
clone size: .
CDR3 protein: CASSLVGETQYF
CDR3 DNA: TGCGCCAGCAGCTTGGTGGGAGAGACCCAGTACTTC

J gene: TRBJ2-2
D gene: .
V gene: TRBV10-3
clone size: few
CDR3 protein: CAIKEGEATGEMFF
CDR3 DNA: TGTGCCATCAAGGAAGGGGAGGCCACCGGGGAGATGTTTTTT

J gene: TRBJ2-7
D gene: TRBD1
V gene: TRBV20-1
clone size: .
CDR3 protein: CSAGDREYEQYF
CDR3 DNA: TGCAGTGCCGGAGACAGGGAATACGAGCAGTACTTC

J gene: TRBJ2-2
D gene: TRBD2
V gene: TRBV6-6
clone size: .
CDR3 protein: CASSYLWTSGSPGELFF
CDR3 DNA: TGTGCCAGCAGTTACCTCTGGACTAGCGGGAGTCCCGGGGAGCTGTTTTTT

J gene: TRBJ2-7
D gene: .
V gene: TRBV27
clone size: few
CDR3 protein: CASSQRQAKYEQYF
CDR3 DNA: TGTGCCAGCAGTCAGCGACAGGCTAAGTACGAGCAGTACTTC

J gene: TRBJ2-1
D gene: .
V gene: TRBV5-8
clone size: .
CDR3 protein: CASSLAGWNEQFF
CDR3 DNA: TGTGCCAGCAGCTTGGCCGGTTGGAATGAGCAGTTCTTC

J gene: TRBJ2-1
D gene: .
V gene: TRBV13
clone size: .
CDR3 protein: CVSSLGSDVDEQFF
CDR3 DNA: TGTGTCAGCAGTCTAGGCAGCGATGTGGATGAGCAGTTCTTC

J gene: TRBJ2-1
D gene: TRBD2
V gene: TRBV28
clone size: medium-sized
CDR3 protein: CASSPSGGYHNEQFF
CDR3 DNA: TGTGCCAGCAGCCCTAGCGGGGGGTACCACAATGAGCAGTTCTTC

J gene: TRBJ2-1
D gene: .
V gene: TRBV7-3
clone size: few
CDR3 protein: CASSLTGGPENEQFF
CDR3 DNA: TGTGCCAGCAGCTTAACGGGGGGCCCCGAAAATGAGCAGTTCTTC

J gene: TRBJ2-2
D gene: .
V gene: TRBV4-3
clone size: .
CDR3 protein: CASSQDRSRAELFF
CDR3 DNA: TGCGCCAGCAGCCAAGATCGGAGCCGCGCGGAGCTGTTTTTT

J gene: TRBJ2-7
D gene: .
V gene: TRBV5-5
clone size: .
CDR3 protein: CASNAALDMGTYDQYF
CDR3 DNA: TGTGCCAGCAACGCGGCCCTCGACATGGGCACCTACGATCAGTACTTC

J gene: TRBJ2-7
D gene: .
V gene: TRBV11-2
clone size: .
CDR3 protein: CASSLGNLLAKTYEQYF
CDR3 DNA: TGTGCCAGCAGCTTAGGTAATCTACTAGCCAAGACCTACGAGCAGTACTTC

J gene: TRBJ2-7
D gene: TRBD1
V gene: TRBV10-1
clone size: .
CDR3 protein: CASSDETGREQYF
CDR3 DNA: TGCGCCAGCAGTGACGAGACAGGGCGAGAGCAGTACTTC

J gene: TRBJ1-2
D gene: .
V gene: TRBV7-8
clone size: few
CDR3 protein: CASSLRQAGYTF
CDR3 DNA: TGTGCCAGCAGCTTACGACAGGCGGGCTACACCTTC

J gene: TRBJ2-5
D gene: TRBD2
V gene: TRBV4-1
clone size: many
CDR3 protein: CASSQRLAGGETQYF
CDR3 DNA: TGCGCCAGCAGCCAACGACTAGCGGGAGGAGAGACCCAGTACTTC